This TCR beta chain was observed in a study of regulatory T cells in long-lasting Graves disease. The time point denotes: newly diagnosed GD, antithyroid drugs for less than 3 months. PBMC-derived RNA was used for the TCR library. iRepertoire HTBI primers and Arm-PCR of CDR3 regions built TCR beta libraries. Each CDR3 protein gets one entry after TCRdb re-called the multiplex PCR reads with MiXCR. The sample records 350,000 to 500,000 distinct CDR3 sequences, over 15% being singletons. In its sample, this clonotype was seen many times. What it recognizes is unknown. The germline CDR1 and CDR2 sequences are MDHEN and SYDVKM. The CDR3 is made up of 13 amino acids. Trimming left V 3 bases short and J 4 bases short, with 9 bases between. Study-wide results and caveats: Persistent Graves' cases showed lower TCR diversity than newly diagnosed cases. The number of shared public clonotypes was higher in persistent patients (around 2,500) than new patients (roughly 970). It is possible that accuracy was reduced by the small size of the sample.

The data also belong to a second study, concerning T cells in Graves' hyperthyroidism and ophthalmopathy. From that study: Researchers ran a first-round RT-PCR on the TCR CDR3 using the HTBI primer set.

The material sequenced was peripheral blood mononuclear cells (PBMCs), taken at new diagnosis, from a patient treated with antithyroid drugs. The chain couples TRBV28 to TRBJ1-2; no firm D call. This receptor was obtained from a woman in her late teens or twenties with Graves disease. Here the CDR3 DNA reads TGTGCCAGCAGTTTTACGGGTGTCTATGGCTACACCTTC. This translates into CASSFTGVYGYTF.